This is a list of T cell receptor beta chains from one sample in a study of blood T cell repertoires in COVID-19. Profiling relied on immunoSEQ multiplex PCR, and the TCRdb table lists in-frame clones only, not all of them. This sample has under 200,000 clones, with around four fifths found just once. The sample comprised peripheral blood. The receptors here all came from a man between 65 and 80 years old with acute or convalescent COVID-19. The CDR3 runs from the conserved cysteine through the conserved F or W. The order of the fields is V gene, D gene, clone size, J gene, CDR3 protein, CDR3 DNA. A D gene is named only where the DNA matches it firmly. Size values are once, few and many counts, or a class for expanded clones, and some rows have none.

>TRBV9|NA|NA|TRBJ1-1
CASSTTGNSEAFF
TGTGCCAGCAGCACTACAGGGAACTCTGAAGCTTTCTTT
>TRBV2|TRBD1|NA|TRBJ2-1
CASRPQGADEQFF
TGTGCCAGCAGGCCACAGGGGGCCGATGAGCAGTTCTTC
>TRBV6-6|NA|once|TRBJ1-4
CASSYQGGTNEKLFF
TGTGCCAGCAGTTACCAGGGAGGGACTAATGAAAAACTGTTTTTT
>TRBV9|TRBD1|NA|TRBJ1-2
CASSVEVRGQGYTF
TGTGCCAGCAGCGTAGAGGTCAGGGGGCAAGGCTACACCTTC
>TRBV18|NA|NA|TRBJ1-3
CASSPAPPGSGNTIYF
TGTGCCAGCTCACCAGCCCCGCCAGGCTCGGGAAACACCATATATTTT
>TRBV2|TRBD1|NA|TRBJ1-5
CASQGQSNQPQHF
TGTGCCAGCCAGGGACAGAGCAATCAGCCCCAGCATTTT
>TRBV25-1|NA|few|TRBJ1-6
CASSELGANSPLHF
TGTGCCAGCAGTGAATTGGGAGCCAATTCACCCCTCCACTTT
>TRBV5-4|TRBD1|NA|TRBJ2-5
CASSLNRGSQETQYF
TGTGCCAGCAGCTTGAACAGGGGGTCCCAAGAGACCCAGTACTTC
>TRBV30|TRBD1|NA|TRBJ2-3
CAWSAGQGGADTQYF
TGTGCCTGGAGTGCGGGACAGGGAGGCGCAGATACGCAGTATTTT
>TRBV19|TRBD1|NA|TRBJ1-5
CASSIKQGNQPQHF
TGTGCCAGTAGTATAAAACAGGGGAATCAGCCCCAGCATTTT
>TRBV6-5|NA|NA|TRBJ1-5
CASIRDGNQPQHF
TGTGCCAGCATCAGGGATGGCAATCAGCCCCAGCATTTT
>TRBV7-2|NA|few|TRBJ2-1
CASSPDASGRQFF
TGTGCCAGCAGCCCCGACGCCTCGGGTAGGCAGTTCTTC
>TRBV7-2|TRBD1|NA|TRBJ1-1
CASSAIGTGGGTEAFF
TGTGCCAGCAGCGCCATCGGGACAGGGGGCGGCACTGAAGCTTTCTTT
>TRBV18|TRBD2|NA|TRBJ2-5
CASSPPLAEETQYF
TGTGCCAGCTCACCCCCACTAGCGGAAGAGACCCAGTACTTC
>TRBV7-6|TRBD1|NA|TRBJ2-7
CASSYVVGQGLYEQYF
TGTGCCAGCAGCTATGTGGTCGGACAGGGGCTCTACGAGCAGTACTTC
>TRBV10-3|NA|NA|TRBJ1-1
CAITSSVNTEAFF
TGTGCCATCACCTCTTCCGTGAACACTGAAGCTTTCTTT
>TRBV27|TRBD1|once|TRBJ1-1
CASSLYRAPGTASTEAFF
TGTGCCAGCAGTTTATATCGCGCTCCGGGGACAGCCTCCACTGAAGCTTTCTTT
>TRBV7-2|TRBD2|NA|TRBJ2-7
CASRPYYGGGYEQYF
TGTGCCAGCAGGCCCTATTACGGGGGAGGGTACGAGCAGTACTTC
>TRBV7-8|NA|NA|TRBJ1-4
CASSLAGHAPNEKLFF
TGTGCCAGCAGCTTAGCGGGACATGCCCCTAATGAAAAACTGTTTTTT
>TRBV27|NA|NA|TRBJ2-5
CASSFRSPSEETQYF
TGTGCCAGCAGTTTTAGATCGCCTAGTGAAGAGACCCAGTACTTC
>TRBV5-1|NA|NA|TRBJ2-3
CASSSSGPGTSTDTQYF
TGCGCCAGCAGCTCCAGCGGGCCGGGAACTAGCACAGATACGCAGTATTTT
>TRBV4-2|TRBD1|few|TRBJ1-5
CASSQEPTGTGGGNQPQHF
TGTGCCAGCAGCCAAGAACCTACCGGGACAGGGGGGGGCAATCAGCCCCAGCATTTT
>TRBV29-1|TRBD2|NA|TRBJ2-5
CSVGLAGGQETQYF
TGCAGCGTAGGACTAGCGGGGGGGCAGGAGACCCAGTACTTC
>TRBV24-1|NA|NA|TRBJ2-1
CATSGDQENEQFF
TGTGCCACCAGTGGCGACCAGGAAAATGAGCAGTTCTTC
>TRBV6-1|NA|NA|TRBJ1-1
CASSEGEQGMNTEAFF
TGTGCCAGCAGTGAAGGAGAACAGGGAATGAACACTGAAGCTTTCTTT
>TRBV5-1|NA|NA|TRBJ1-1
CASSLGGPGTEAFF
TGCGCCAGCAGCTTGGGGGGCCCGGGCACTGAAGCTTTCTTT
>TRBV5-8|TRBD2|NA|TRBJ2-3
CASSFSRGRVRTDTQYF
TGTGCCAGCAGCTTCTCCCGAGGGAGGGTCAGGACAGATACGCAGTATTTT
>TRBV7-6|NA|NA|TRBJ2-1
CASTRGSYNEQFF
TGTGCCTCCACCAGGGGCTCCTACAATGAGCAGTTCTTC
>TRBV10-3|TRBD2|once|TRBJ2-1
CAIRGDLSGGTGKQFF
TGTGCCATCAGAGGTGACCTTAGCGGGGGCACTGGAAAGCAGTTCTTC
>TRBV19|TRBD1|NA|TRBJ1-5
CASTPEQGRVNQPQHF
TGTGCCAGTACCCCGGAACAGGGGCGGGTTAATCAGCCCCAGCATTTT
>TRBV5-4|TRBD2|once|TRBJ2-2
CASSNGLAGGYTGELFF
TGTGCCAGCAGTAATGGACTAGCGGGGGGGTACACCGGGGAGCTGTTTTTT
>TRBV28|NA|few|TRBJ1-4
CASSGTEGRVGEKLFF
TGTGCCAGCAGTGGTACAGAGGGGAGGGTTGGTGAAAAACTGTTTTTT
>TRBV12-3/TRBV12-4|TRBD1|NA|TRBJ1-2
CASSLGQGGGYTF
TGTGCCAGCAGTTTGGGACAGGGTGGCGGCTACACCTTC
>TRBV4-2|NA|NA|TRBJ2-7
CASSQDLYEQYF
TGTGCCAGCAGCCAAGATCTGTACGAGCAGTACTTC
>TRBV9|NA|NA|TRBJ2-3
CASSGGTATDTQYF
TGTGCCAGCAGCGGCGGGACAGCCACAGATACGCAGTATTTT
>TRBV28|NA|NA|TRBJ1-2
CASSPPNVGRVSPNYGYTF
TGTGCCAGCAGCCCCCCCAACGTGGGCAGGGTCTCTCCTAACTATGGCTACACCTTC
>TRBV28|TRBD2|NA|TRBJ2-2
CASSLSGSGGELFF
TGTGCCAGCAGTCTAAGCGGGAGTGGCGGGGAGCTGTTTTTT
>TRBV6-1|NA|NA|TRBJ1-5
CASSEGGNDQPQHF
TGTGCCAGCAGTGAAGGAGGGAACGATCAGCCCCAGCATTTT
>TRBV11-3|TRBD1|NA|TRBJ2-1
CASTSGTGIAGQFF
TGTGCCAGCACCTCAGGGACAGGAATAGCCGGACAGTTCTTC
>TRBV9|TRBD2|NA|TRBJ2-3
CASSVGLRGYSDTQYF
TGTGCCAGCAGCGTAGGTCTGCGGGGGTACAGCGATACGCAGTATTTT
>TRBV10-2|NA|once|TRBJ1-1
CASSPGTSLNTEAFF
TGCGCCAGCAGTCCCGGGACATCTTTGAACACTGAAGCTTTCTTT
>TRBV5-1|NA|once|TRBJ2-3
CATSRQPDTDTQYF
TGCGCCACCTCTAGGCAGCCCGACACAGATACGCAGTATTTT
>TRBV6-5|NA|NA|TRBJ2-3
CASRPGLAADTQYF
TGTGCCAGCAGGCCGGGACTTGCAGCAGATACGCAGTATTTT